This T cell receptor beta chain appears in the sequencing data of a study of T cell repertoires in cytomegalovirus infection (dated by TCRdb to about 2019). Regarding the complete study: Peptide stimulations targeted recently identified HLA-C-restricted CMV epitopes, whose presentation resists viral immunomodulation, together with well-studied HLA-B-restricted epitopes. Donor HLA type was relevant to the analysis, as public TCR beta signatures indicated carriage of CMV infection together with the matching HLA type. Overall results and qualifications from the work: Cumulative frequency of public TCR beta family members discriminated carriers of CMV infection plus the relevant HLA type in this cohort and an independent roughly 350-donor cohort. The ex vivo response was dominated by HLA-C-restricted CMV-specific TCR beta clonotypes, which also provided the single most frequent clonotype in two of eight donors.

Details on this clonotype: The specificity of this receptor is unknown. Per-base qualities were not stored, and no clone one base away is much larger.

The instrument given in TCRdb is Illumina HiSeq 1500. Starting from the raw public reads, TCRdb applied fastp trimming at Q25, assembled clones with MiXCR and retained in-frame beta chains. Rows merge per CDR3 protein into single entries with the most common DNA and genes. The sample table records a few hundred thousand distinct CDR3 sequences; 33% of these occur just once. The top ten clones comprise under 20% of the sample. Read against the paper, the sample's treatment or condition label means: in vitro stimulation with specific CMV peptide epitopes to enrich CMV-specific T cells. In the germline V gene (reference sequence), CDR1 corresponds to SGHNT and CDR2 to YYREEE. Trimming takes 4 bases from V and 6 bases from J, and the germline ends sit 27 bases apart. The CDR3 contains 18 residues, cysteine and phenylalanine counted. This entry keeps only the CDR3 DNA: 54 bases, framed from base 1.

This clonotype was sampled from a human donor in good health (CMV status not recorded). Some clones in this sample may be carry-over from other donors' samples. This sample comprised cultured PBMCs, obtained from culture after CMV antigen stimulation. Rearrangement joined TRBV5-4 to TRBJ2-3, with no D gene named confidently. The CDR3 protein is CASSPAGGVLGLGDTQYF. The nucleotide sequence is TGTGCCAGCAGCCCGGCTGGTGGGGTTCTGGGCCTTGGGGATACGCAGTATTTT.